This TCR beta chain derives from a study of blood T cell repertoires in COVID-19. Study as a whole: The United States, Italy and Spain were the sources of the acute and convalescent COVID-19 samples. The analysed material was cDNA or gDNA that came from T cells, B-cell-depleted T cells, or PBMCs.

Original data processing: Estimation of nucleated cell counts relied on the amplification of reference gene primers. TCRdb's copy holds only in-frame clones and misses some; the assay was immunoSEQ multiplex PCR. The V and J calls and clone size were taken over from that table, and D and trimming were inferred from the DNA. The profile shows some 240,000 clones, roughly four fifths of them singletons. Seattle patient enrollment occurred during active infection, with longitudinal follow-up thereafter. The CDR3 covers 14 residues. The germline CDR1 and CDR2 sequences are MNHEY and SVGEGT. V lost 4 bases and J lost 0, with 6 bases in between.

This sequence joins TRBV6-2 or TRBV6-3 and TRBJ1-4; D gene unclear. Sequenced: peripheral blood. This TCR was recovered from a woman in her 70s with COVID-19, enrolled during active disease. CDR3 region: CASSSGATNEKLFF. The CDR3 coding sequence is TGTGCCAGCAGTTCGGGAGCAACTAATGAAAAACTGTTTTTT.